This T cell receptor beta chain came from a study of T cell responses to AZD1222 COVID-19 vaccine. Profiled with immunoSEQ multiplex PCR; TCRdb holds only in-frame clones, not every one. The sample has roughly 200,000 clones, about 93% seen once. This clone appeared a few times. This CDR3 contains 15 residues. V was cut by 3 bases and J by 6 bases, with 15 bases left in between. Germline V gene sequence: CDR1 SGHTA, CDR2 FQGNSA. The chain employs TRBV7-2 and TRBJ1-3; no definite D call. This TCR derives from an adult who received the MenACWY meningococcal vaccine as a control. The sample here was peripheral blood, taken 28 days after the second dose of the MenACWY control vaccine. For the CDR3, the DNA is TGTGCCAGCAGCTTTACGCGGTCGGGCCTAAACACCATATATTTT. It translates to CASSFTRSGLNTIYF.